This TCR beta chain was found in a study of shared clonotypes between healthy human individuals. Study observations and caveats: Clonotypes not shared had lower generation probabilities than those common to all four donors.

Trimming shortened V by 4 bases and J by 0 bases, and 15 bases separated the two germline ends. CDR1 is SGHNT and CDR2 is YYREEE in the germline V gene (reference sequence). CDR3 length: 16 amino acids. Donors, without exception, were Caucasian adults residing in Nashville, Tennessee. This clone occurred once. Its cognate antigen is unknown. Methods used by the authors: Junction-only sequences produced by ImmunoSEQ had no quality scores, so filtering differed. Profiling relied on immunoSEQ multiplex PCR, and the TCRdb table lists in-frame clones only, not all of them. V and J calls and clone size follow that table, whereas D and trimming were derived from the DNA. The sample has about 2.4 million clones, approximately 90% seen once.

Source material: naive CD4+ T cells sorted from blood. Subset noted: CD45RA+ positively selected. This receptor was obtained from a man in his late teens or twenties in good health. The chain recombines TRBV5-4 with TRBJ2-3, with a weak D call TRBD1 (6 bases). The CDR3 coding sequence is TGTGCCAGCAGCACTGGACAGAGAACTAGCACAGATACGCAGTATTTT. It is translated as CASSTGQRTSTDTQYF. Looking up the rest from reference TRBV5-4 and TRBJ2-3 gives the full variable domain: ETGVTQSPTHLIKTRGQQVTLRCSSQSGHNTVSWYQQALGQGPQFIFQYYREEENGRGNFPPRFSGLQFPNYSSELNVNALELDDSALYLCASSTGQRTSTDTQYFGPGTRLTVL.